Presented here are 20 T cell receptor beta chains from one specimen sequenced in a study of T cells in Graves' hyperthyroidism and ophthalmopathy. Amplification yielded TCR beta CDR3 regions, with RNA transcripts as the source. First-round RT-PCR with HTBI primers amplified the TCR CDR3 region. From the multiplex PCR reads, TCRdb called clonotypes with MiXCR, one entry per CDR3 protein. Of 490,000 or so distinct CDR3 sequences listed, 35% to 50% are singletons. The specimen was peripheral blood or thyroid tissue (not recorded which). These receptors were taken from an adult woman with Graves' disease, either hyperthyroidism or ophthalmopathy (not recorded which).

The rearrangement uses TRBV10-3 and TRBJ2-7; weak D call: TRBD2 (5 bases). Trimming removed 3 bases at V and 8 bases at J, with 20 bases between. CDR3 length: 15 amino acids. Looked up from germline, CDR1 is ENHRY and CDR2 is SYGVKD. CDR3 sequence reads: CAISDLQHPSLQQYF. The CDR3 region has the DNA TGTGCCATCAGTGATTTACAGCATCCTAGCCTCCAGCAGTACTTC.

Only a few counts were recorded for this clonotype. The chain uses TRBV19 and TRBJ1-4; the D is unclear. This CDR3 has 15 amino acids. CDR1 and CDR2 from the germline V gene are LNHDA and SQIVND (reference sequence). Trimming pared 6 bases from V and 6 bases from J, leaving 17 bases between. As DNA, the CDR3 is TGTGCCAGTAGGAGGGCTTCCTTGGAGGATGAAAAACTGTTTTTT. This sequence encodes CASRRASLEDEKLFF.

This chain uses TRBV7-2 with TRBJ2-3; possible D gene TRBD1, 5 bases. Trimming took off 1 base at V and 9 bases at J, with 11 bases between the two ends. The germline V gene encodes CDR1 SGHTA and CDR2 FQGNSA. The CDR3 runs to 13 residues. The CDR3 sequence: CASSLGPGNTQYF. The CDR3 DNA follows: TGTGCCAGCAGCTTAGGTCCAGGGAACACGCAGTATTTT. The full variable domain, its missing parts supplied by reference TRBV7-2 and TRBJ2-3, is GAGVSQSPSNKVTEKGKDVELRCDPISGHTALYWYRQSLGQGLEFLIYFQGNSAPDKSGLPSDRFSAERTGGSVSTLTIQRTQQEDSAVYLCASSLGPGNTQYFGPGTRLTVL.

This clonotype was found once. The rearrangement joins TRBV29-1 to TRBJ2-7, with D unclear. The germline CDR1 and CDR2 sequences are SQVTM and ANQGSEA. Trimming stripped 8 bases from V and 5 bases from J, with 10 bases between. CDR3 length: 10 residues. The CDR3, as DNA: TGCAGCTTAGCCCGCGACGAGCAGTACTTC. Translating it yields CSLARDEQYF.

The table lists this clonotype with many counts. This CDR3 reads CASSSQASNYGYTF. As DNA, the CDR3 is TGTGCCAGCAGCTCGCAGGCATCCAACTATGGCTACACCTTC. The rearrangement joins TRBV7-2 to TRBJ1-2; D uncertain. The V gene's germline CDR1 is SGHTA and CDR2 FQGNSA. The germline V and J ends were trimmed by 4 bases and 2 bases, with 11 bases remaining between them. The CDR3 is 14 residues long.

In its sample, this clonotype was seen many times. The V call is TRBV5-1, the J call TRBJ2-7; the D is unclear. CDR1 is SGHRS, CDR2 YFSETQ, per germline. Trimming stripped 0 bases from V and 4 bases from J, with 8 bases between. This CDR3 has 13 residues. CDR3 amino acids: CASSLEPPYEQYF. The CDR3 nucleotides read TGCGCCAGCAGCTTGGAACCACCATACGAGCAGTACTTC. Together with reference TRBV5-1 and TRBJ2-7, the CDR3 gives the full variable domain: KAGVTQTPRYLIKTRGQQVTLSCSPISGHRSVSWYQQTPGQGLQFLFEYFSETQRNKGNFPGRFSGRQFSNSRSEMNVSTLELGDSALYLCASSLEPPYEQYFGPGTRLTVT.

This clonotype was seen many times. The rearrangement joins TRBV28 to TRBJ1-1; D not resolved. Germline V gene sequence: CDR1 MDHEN, CDR2 SYDVKM. Deletions cut 7 bases from V and 7 bases from J, with 10 bases between. This CDR3 region has 11 residues. The CDR3, as DNA: TGTGCCAGCACCGCGGACGATGAAGCTTTCTTT. Translated, it gives CASTADDEAFF.

This clonotype was seen at least ten times. A read error may account for a junction end that differs from germline. The chain couples TRBV10-2 to TRBJ2-7; the D gene is possibly TRBD1 (6 bases). From germline, CDR1 is WSHSY and CDR2 SAAADI. This CDR3 region has 15 residues. CDR3 amino acids: CATSRPKQGTYEQYF. The CDR3 DNA is TGCGCCACCAGTCGGCCCAAACAGGGAACCTACGAGCAGTACTTC.

In this sample, this clonotype turned up many times. V is TRBV7-8 and J is TRBJ1-1; no reliable D call. The length of the CDR3 is 15 residues. The V gene lost 1 base and the J gene lost 0 bases, with 9 bases spanning the gap. Germline V gene sequence: CDR1 SGHVS, CDR2 FQNEAQ. CDR3 coding DNA: TGTGCCAGCAGCTTAGTGCCCAGTTTGAACACTGAAGCTTTCTTT. This sequence encodes CASSLVPSLNTEAFF. Together with reference TRBV7-8 and TRBJ1-1, the CDR3 gives the full variable domain: GAGVSQSPRYKVAKRGQDVALRCDPISGHVSLFWYQQALGQGPEFLTYFQNEAQLDKSGLPSDRFFAERPEGSVSTLKIQRTQQEDSAVYLCASSLVPSLNTEAFFGQGTRLTVV.

Only a few counts were recorded for this clonotype. J is TRBJ2-7 and V is TRBV6-5; 7 bases fit TRBD2. The germline gives CDR1 MNHEY, CDR2 SVGAGI. This CDR3 is 16 amino acids long. The V gene end was trimmed by 0 bases and the J gene end by 3 bases; junction bases not matched to a gene: 8. CDR3 in amino acids: CASSYSQRDPLYEQYF. The CDR3 nucleotides are TGTGCCAGCAGTTACTCACAGCGGGATCCCCTCTACGAGCAGTACTTC.

This chain links TRBV10-3 with TRBJ2-5; D gene ambiguous. CDR3 length: 14 residues. Germline-derived CDR1 and CDR2 are ENHRY and SYGVKD. The germline V and J ends were trimmed by 1 base and 0 bases, with 6 bases remaining between them. The CDR3: CAISEWGYQETQYF. CDR3 bases: TGTGCCATCAGTGAGTGGGGATACCAAGAGACCCAGTACTTC.

The chain uses TRBV29-1 and TRBJ2-5; the match to TRBD2 covers 7 bases. CDR1 and CDR2 from the germline V gene are SQVTM and ANQGSEA. The CDR3 sequence is 11 residues long. Losses at the gene ends were 7 bases for V and 2 bases for J; bases not matched to a gene: 1. CDR3 sequence: CSASGQETQYF. The CDR3 DNA reads as TGCAGCGCTAGCGGTCAAGAGACCCAGTACTTC.

The chain recombines TRBV29-1 with TRBJ1-4; 9 nucleotides match TRBD1. Germline CDR1 is SQVTM and CDR2 is ANQGSEA. The V segment lost 4 bases and the J segment 3 bases; nucleotides outside the gene matches: 9. The CDR3 is 16 residues long. The CDR3 DNA reads as TGCAGCGTTGGCAGGACAGGGGAGCCTTCTAATGAAAAACTGTTTTTT. Translation: CSVGRTGEPSNEKLFF.

The gene calls are TRBV7-6 and TRBJ2-7, with 16 bases aligning to TRBD2. This CDR3 has 17 residues. Germline lookup yields CDR1 SGHVS and CDR2 FNYEAQ. The trim removed 5 bases at V and 3 bases at J, leaving 7 bases unmatched. The CDR3, as DNA: TGTGCCAGCAGCCCTGGGACTAGCGGGAGGGCCCGCTACGAGCAGTACTTC. Translated: CASSPGTSGRARYEQYF.

The rearrangement joins TRBV24-1 to TRBJ2-7; D may correspond to TRBD1 or TRBD2 (7 bases each). The V gene lost 4 bases and the J gene lost 2 bases, with 11 bases spanning the gap. The CDR3 length is 14 residues. CDR1 and CDR2 from the germline V gene are KGHDR and SFDVKD. CDR3 in DNA: TGTGCCACCAGTGAGGGGGGGACAGCCTACGAGCAGTACTTC. This codes for CATSEGGTAYEQYF.

This clonotype was seen a few times. The rearrangement joins TRBV7-2 to TRBJ2-7, with D unresolved. Trimming left V 1 base short and J 2 bases short, with 6 bases between. Germline lookup yields CDR1 SGHTA and CDR2 FQGNSA. The CDR3 runs 13 residues. The CDR3 DNA reads as TGTGCCAGCAGCTTAGGACACCCCTACGAGCAGTACTTC. It specifies CASSLGHPYEQYF.

This clonotype was counted a single time. This chain links TRBV25-1 with TRBJ1-5; D is unresolved. This CDR3 is 15 amino acids long. Germline CDR1 is MGHDK and CDR2 is SYGVNS. V was cut by 4 bases and J by 2 bases, with 12 bases left in between. CDR3 nucleotide sequence: TGTGCCAGCAGTGCCGTAAGGGTTGGCAATCAGCCCCAGCATTTT. Protein: CASSAVRVGNQPQHF. Full variable domain (rest looked up from reference TRBV25-1 and TRBJ1-5): EADIYQTPRYLVIGTGKKITLECSQTMGHDKMYWYQQDPGMELHLIHYSYGVNSTEKGDLSSESTVSRIRTEHFPLTLESARPSHTSQYLCASSAVRVGNQPQHFGDGTRLSIL.

This clonotype was observed at least ten times. The chain couples TRBV10-3 to TRBJ1-5; possible D gene TRBD1, 5 bases. V was trimmed by 8 bases and J by 7 bases, leaving 12 bases between them. CDR1 and CDR2 from the germline V gene are ENHRY and SYGVKD. The length of the CDR3 is 12 residues. This CDR3 is CAIGAEGQPQHF. The CDR3 region has the DNA TGTGCCATCGGGGCGGAAGGACAGCCCCAGCATTTT.

In this sample, this clonotype turned up many times. The CDR3 DNA is TGTGCCAGCAGCCTTGGGACAGGGCTAAATTCACCCCTCCACTTT. This encodes CASSLGTGLNSPLHF. The rearrangement links TRBV12-3 or TRBV12-4 to TRBJ1-6, with 9 bases that match TRBD1. The CDR3 runs to 15 residues. J gave up 7 bases and V 6 bases, and 7 bases lay outside the gene matches.

The rearrangement joins TRBV7-2 to TRBJ2-5, with no clear D. V was clipped by 6 bases and J by 2 bases, with 10 bases between them. Germline V gene lookup returns CDR1 SGHTA and CDR2 FQGNSA. CDR3 length: 13 residues. As DNA, the CDR3 is TGTGCCAGCAGACACGAAACGCAAGAGACCCAGTACTTC. It translates to CASRHETQETQYF.